This T cell receptor (beta chain) was observed in a study of Ad26.COV2.S vaccination and SARS-CoV-2 variants. About the study: Ad26.COV2.S shots went into the muscle once or twice, 56 days apart.

V was pared by 5 bases and J by 2 bases, with 13 bases between. The CDR3 extends over 15 amino acids. The germline gives CDR1 SNHLY, CDR2 FYNNEI. Sequenced by immunoSEQ multiplex PCR; TCRdb stores in-frame clones only, minus some. This sample yields roughly 500,000 clones, of which roughly 89% are seen a single time; 2% to 3% belongs to the top ten. The treatment is: around 19 received Ad26.COV2.S at low or high dose, single or two shots; a few received placebo; per-sample allocation not given. Vaccine and placebo recipients were sampled on day 63 after the first injection. The rearrangement links TRBV2 to TRBJ2-1; a weak D match, TRBD2 (6 bases). This specimen was peripheral blood, taken in a trial of Ad26.COV2.S vaccine versus placebo. The origin of this receptor is a person aged 18-65 years who received the Ad26.COV2.S COVID-19 vaccine or a placebo. CDR3 nucleotides: TGTGCCAGCAGTTCCGGGACTCCTCCCTACAATGAGCAGTTCTTC. This codes for CASSSGTPPYNEQFF.